Each of the 29 T cell receptor beta chains below was sequenced from the same sample in a study of CD8 T cells in ankylosing spondylitis. Study outcomes and limitations: A TCR beta motif of 7 to 9 highly homologous variants seemed to mark ankylosing spondylitis blood.

MiXCR was run by TCRdb on the 5' RACE reads, yielding one entry per CDR3 protein. This sample has 390,000 or so distinct CDR3 sequences; around 24% occur once, and the top ten carry around 17%. No antigens are known for them. Specimen: blood, either unsorted or a sorted T cell fraction (not recorded which). The receptors derive from a male donor with ankylosing spondylitis.

The chain couples TRBV11-1 to TRBJ2-3; tentative D call: TRBD2 (6 bases). Germline V gene sequence: CDR1 SGHAT, CDR2 FQDESV (reference sequence). The CDR3 has 15 residues. V was clipped by 2 bases and J by 2 bases, with 11 bases between them. Here the CDR3 DNA reads TGTGCCAGCAGCTTAACGGGGGTCAACACAGATACGCAGTATTTT. Its protein is CASSLTGVNTDTQYF.

This clonotype was seen ten or more times. The chain has TRBV4-2 and TRBJ2-1; D possibly corresponds to TRBD2 (6 bases). CDR3 length: 15 residues. From germline, CDR1 is LGHNA and CDR2 YNFKEQ. V lost 3 bases and J 5 bases, leaving 14 bases between the germline ends. The CDR3 DNA reads TGTGCCAGCAGCCAGGGACTTACCACAAACAATGAGCAGTTCTTC. It translates to CASSQGLTTNNEQFF.

The rearrangement uses TRBV4-1 and TRBJ2-1; 8 positions agree with TRBD2. The trim removed 1 base at V and 8 bases at J, leaving 10 bases unmatched. Germline values: CDR1 MGHRA, CDR2 YSYEKL. The CDR3 is made up of 16 amino acids. This CDR3 is CASSQGAGRAYHEQFF. CDR3 DNA sequence: TGCGCCAGCAGCCAAGGGGCCGGGAGGGCCTATCATGAGCAGTTCTTC.

The V gene is TRBV10-3, the J gene TRBJ1-1; D unresolved. Trimming pared 0 bases from V and 11 bases from J, leaving 13 bases between. The CDR3 is 13 residues long. Germline CDR1 and CDR2: ENHRY and SYGVKD. The CDR3 reads CAISESLTGWAFF. In nucleotides, the CDR3 is TGTGCCATCAGTGAGTCCCTGACGGGTTGGGCTTTCTTT.

This clonotype was recorded many times. The chain uses TRBV5-6 and TRBJ2-3, with 10 nucleotides matching TRBD2. CDR1 and CDR2 (germline): SGHDT, YYEEEE. The CDR3 spans 16 residues. V was clipped by 4 bases and J by 2 bases; unmatched bases: 7. CDR3: CASSDLLAGYTDTQYF. CDR3 DNA: TGTGCCAGCAGCGACCTACTAGCGGGGTACACAGATACGCAGTATTTT.

This clonotype was seen more than once but under ten times. This chain joins TRBV6-1 and TRBJ1-5, with 8 bases fitting TRBD1. V gave up 6 bases and J gave up 7 bases; unmatched junction bases: 5. Germline assignment: CDR1 MNHNS and CDR2 SASEGT. This CDR3 is 13 amino acids long. The CDR3 DNA follows: TGTGCCAGCAGCGGACAGGGAATCCAGCCCCAGCATTTT. Amino acids: CASSGQGIQPQHF.

The rearrangement links TRBV5-1 to TRBJ1-2, with no clear D. The V and J ends lost 5 bases and 0 bases respectively, with 17 bases between them. Germline CDR1 reads SGHRS; CDR2 reads YFSETQ. This CDR3 spans 16 amino acids. For the CDR3, the DNA is TGCGCCAGCAGGTCTAATGCTGGCGAATCTAACTATGGCTACACCTTC. Amino acids: CASRSNAGESNYGYTF.

This clonotype was seen only a few times. This chain joins TRBV3-1 and TRBJ2-7, with 7 bases lining up with TRBD2. The V and J ends lost 0 bases and 9 bases, in that order; junction bases with no gene match: 8. This CDR3 spans 14 amino acids. Germline-derived CDR1 and CDR2 are LGHDT and YNNKEL (reference sequence). CDR3 bases: TGTGCCAGCAGCCAAGATTCAGCGGGACGCGGGCAGTACTTC. Translation: CASSQDSAGRGQYF.

The rearrangement uses TRBV5-1 and TRBJ1-1; 8 bases align to TRBD1. Germline CDR1 reads SGHRS; CDR2 reads YFSETQ. J lost 5 bases, V lost 4 bases, and 7 bases had no gene match. There are 14 residues in the CDR3. CDR3 sequence: CASSPGQGHTEAFF. In nucleotides, the CDR3 is TGCGCCAGCAGCCCCGGACAGGGCCATACTGAAGCTTTCTTT.

This clonotype was picked up a small number of times. The rearrangement links TRBV12-3 or TRBV12-4 to TRBJ2-7; D assignment may be TRBD1 or TRBD2 (5 bases each). The CDR3 is 14 amino acids. The V end was cut by 6 bases, the J end by 0 bases, with 12 bases between. In DNA form, the CDR3 reads TGTGCCAGCAGATGTAGGGACGGCTCCTACGAGCAGTACTTC. Protein sequence: CASRCRDGSYEQYF.

This chain uses TRBV20-1 with TRBJ2-1; 9 positions match TRBD1. Germline CDR1 and CDR2: DFQATT and SNEGSKA (reference sequence). The V segment lost 7 bases and the J segment 4 bases; nucleotides outside the gene matches: 8. This CDR3 contains 14 residues. In nucleotides, the CDR3 is TGCAGTGTAACGGGACAGGGATATTACAATGAGCAGTTCTTC. It yields the protein CSVTGQGYYNEQFF.

This clonotype was detected a few times. V is TRBV20-1 and J is TRBJ1-1; maybe TRBD1 (6 bases). The V end was cut by 5 bases, the J end by 0 bases, with 16 bases between. Germline values: CDR1 DFQATT, CDR2 SNEGSKA (reference sequence). The CDR3 has 15 amino acids. The CDR3 loop reads CSARTGTTLNTEAFF. DNA of the CDR3: TGCAGTGCTCGCACCGGGACAACCTTGAACACTGAAGCTTTCTTT.

The rearrangement joins TRBV10-3 to TRBJ2-2; 14 nucleotides match TRBD2. The V gene end was trimmed by 7 bases and the J gene end by 6 bases; junction bases not matched to a gene: 7. This CDR3 contains 16 residues. Germline V gene lookup returns CDR1 ENHRY and CDR2 SYGVKD. The CDR3 coding sequence is TGTGCCATCAAGGAGACTAGCGGGAGGGCCTCCGGGGAGCTGTTTTTT. The encoded protein is CAIKETSGRASGELFF.

This clonotype has a count of ten or more. The genes are TRBV12-3 or TRBV12-4 and TRBJ2-4; the D is unclear. This CDR3 spans 15 amino acids. V lost 2 bases to trimming and J lost 0 bases, with 8 bases between them. The CDR3 bases are TGTGCCAGCAGTTTATCCGGAATAGCCAAAAACATTCAGTACTTC. Translating it yields CASSLSGIAKNIQYF.

The CDR3 loop is CASSPEGFNYGYTF. CDR3 coding DNA: TGCGCCAGCAGCCCCGAGGGTTTTAACTATGGCTACACCTTC. The chain is built from TRBV5-1 and TRBJ1-2; D is undetermined. V was cut by 4 bases and J by 1 base, with 11 bases left in between. Germline loops: CDR1 SGHRS, CDR2 YFSETQ. The CDR3 contains 14 residues. Full variable domain (rest looked up from reference TRBV5-1 and TRBJ1-2): KAGVTQTPRYLIKTRGQQVTLSCSPISGHRSVSWYQQTPGQGLQFLFEYFSETQRNKGNFPGRFSGRQFSNSRSEMNVSTLELGDSALYLCASSPEGFNYGYTFGSGTRLTVV.

The chain employs TRBV19 and TRBJ2-3, with D unresolved. In germline, CDR1 is LNHDA, CDR2 SQIVND (reference sequence). This CDR3 region has 12 residues. V gave up 6 bases and J gave up 6 bases, with 10 bases separating them. CDR3 sequence: CASSRLADTQYF. The CDR3 coding sequence is TGTGCCAGTAGCCGATTAGCTGATACGCAGTATTTT.

CDR3 nucleotides: TGTGCCAGCAGCTTGGCCACAGGGGTCGGAGAGACCCAGTACTTC. Amino acid sequence: CASSLATGVGETQYF. The chain carries TRBV5-6 and TRBJ2-5; the match to TRBD1 covers 7 bases. J was trimmed by 4 bases and V by 0 bases; bases with no gene match: 6. Germline assignment: CDR1 SGHDT and CDR2 YYEEEE. The CDR3 spans 15 residues.

J is TRBJ1-1 and V is TRBV18, with D uncertain. The ends were cut back, 0 bases at V and 1 base at J, with 12 bases in the middle. CDR3 length: 16 amino acids. From germline, CDR1 is KGHSH and CDR2 LQKENI. The CDR3 DNA sequence: TGTGCCAGCTCACCACCGAACCTCCCGGGGAACACTGAAGCTTTCTTT. Translating gives CASSPPNLPGNTEAFF.

The chain has TRBV3-1 and TRBJ1-1; D gene ambiguous. The length of the CDR3 is 14 residues. With 6 bases removed from V and 3 bases from J, the gap between germline ends came to 14 bases. Per germline, CDR1 LGHDT and CDR2 YNNKEL (reference sequence). DNA for the CDR3: TGTGCCAGCAGTCCGGACGGGATGGACACTGAAGCTTTCTTT. Translation: CASSPDGMDTEAFF.

V and J are TRBV3-1 and TRBJ1-1, with D hard to call. This CDR3 spans 12 amino acids. The germline gives CDR1 LGHDT, CDR2 YNNKEL (reference sequence). Trimming took 8 bases from V and 5 from J, leaving 12 bases between them. CDR3 sequence: CASGLGWTEAFF. The DNA of the CDR3 is TGTGCCAGCGGACTGGGTTGGACTGAAGCTTTCTTT.

The V gene is TRBV2, the J gene TRBJ2-5, with D perhaps TRBD2 (5 bases). V was pared by 5 bases and J by 2 bases, with 12 bases between. This CDR3 contains 14 residues. CDR1 is SNHLY, CDR2 FYNNEI, per germline. The CDR3 DNA reads as TGTGCCAGCAGTTCCCCCCCGGGACAAGAGACCCAGTACTTC. Translation gives CASSSPPGQETQYF.

This sequence joins TRBV12-3 or TRBV12-4 and TRBJ1-1; 8 bases line up with TRBD1. Trimming took 4 bases from V and 5 from J; bases not matched to a gene: 6. The CDR3 runs to 14 residues. The CDR3 spells CASSSTGVGTEAFF. The CDR3 DNA is TGTGCCAGCAGTTCGACAGGGGTAGGGACTGAAGCTTTCTTT.

This clonotype appeared a few times. The chain uses TRBV5-1 and TRBJ1-1; D is ambiguous. Germline V gives CDR1 SGHRS, CDR2 YFSETQ. This CDR3 is built from 15 residues. Trimming stripped 0 bases from V and 2 bases from J, with 11 bases between. The CDR3 nucleotides are TGCGCCAGCAGCTTGGTAGGCGGCGGCAACACTGAAGCTTTCTTT. It translates to CASSLVGGGNTEAFF.

This clonotype occurred a few times. The gene calls are TRBV15 and TRBJ2-3; D is unresolved. CDR3 size: 12 residues. The germline V and J ends were trimmed by 4 bases and 5 bases, with 7 bases remaining between them. From germline, CDR1 is LNHNV and CDR2 YYDKDF (reference sequence). Here the CDR3 DNA reads TGTGCCACCAGCAAATACAGAGATACGCAGTATTTT. Translation: CATSKYRDTQYF.

The table lists this clonotype with a few counts. The chain combines TRBV6-2 or TRBV6-3 with TRBJ2-6; no clear D gene. The V end was cut by 2 bases, the J end by 2 bases, with 16 bases between. Looked up from germline, CDR1 is MNHEY and CDR2 is SVGEGT. This CDR3 region has 18 residues. The CDR3 DNA follows: TGTGCCAGCAGTTACCAACGGCACGGGCGCACTGGGGCCAACGTCCTGACTTTC. It specifies CASSYQRHGRTGANVLTF.

The table lists this clonotype with a few counts. V gene TRBV20-1 combines with J gene TRBJ2-5; 7 bases align to TRBD2. The germline gives CDR1 DFQATT, CDR2 SNEGSKA (reference sequence). J lost 2 bases, V lost 6 bases, and 9 bases had no gene match. This CDR3 is built from 14 residues. CDR3 amino acids: CSAPGAGVQETQYF. In nucleotides, the CDR3 is TGCAGTGCCCCCGGGGCGGGAGTTCAAGAGACCCAGTACTTC.

This clonotype was found many times. The V and J genes are TRBV30 and TRBJ2-2; D remains unclear. The CDR3 has 13 amino acids. The V and J ends lost 0 bases and 1 base respectively, with 3 bases between them. The germline CDR1 and CDR2 sequences are GTSNPN and SVGIG (reference sequence). The CDR3 region is CAWSVLNTGELFF. The CDR3 DNA sequence: TGTGCCTGGAGTGTATTGAACACCGGGGAGCTGTTTTTT.

This clonotype was detected many times. This chain links TRBV12-3 or TRBV12-4 with TRBJ1-5; 7 bases line up with TRBD1. CDR3 length equals 14 residues. V lost 1 base, J lost 7 bases, and 4 bases stayed unmatched. CDR3 loop: CASSLGARGQPQHF. CDR3 sequence (DNA): TGTGCCAGCAGTTTAGGGGCCAGGGGGCAGCCCCAGCATTTT.

The chain has TRBV6-7 and TRBJ2-1; D is perhaps TRBD1 (6 bases). TRBV6-7 is noted as an ORF with a role that remains uncertain. CDR3 length equals 14 residues. V was clipped by 10 bases and J by 4 bases, with 17 bases between them. CDR3 residues: CAIPGTLEYNEQFF. The CDR3 DNA follows: TGTGCCATCCCCGGGACACTGGAATACAATGAGCAGTTCTTC.